The 20 T cell receptor beta chains below all came from one sample that was sequenced in a study of tumor-infiltrating lymphocytes in primary liver carcinoma. RNA and DNA were co-extracted from approximately 20-30 mg of unsorted bulk tissue. TCR beta cDNA was made from around 460 ng total RNA with a constant-region primer. TCR beta libraries came from three nested multiplex PCR rounds using slightly modified ARM-PCR. Amplification in the first two PCR rounds was performed using TRBV1-TRBV30 forward primers and a C-beta reverse primer for around 10 cycles each. TCRdb redid the calling of the multiplex PCR reads with MiXCR, one entry per CDR3 protein. The sample has some 180,000 distinct CDR3 sequences; approximately 86% are singletons. The sample comprised tumor tissue from primary liver carcinoma. The receptor set was obtained from a man aged 40-49 years with primary liver carcinoma and hepatitis B virus infection.

This clonotype has only one observation. A read error may account for a junction end that differs from germline. CDR3 DNA sequence: TGCAACGTTGGACTAGCGGGAGGGTTCTACAATCACCAGTTCTTC. Translation: CNVGLAGGFYNHQFF. The V and J genes are TRBV29-1 and TRBJ2-1, with TRBD2 matching 15 bases. The germline V gene encodes CDR1 SQVTM and CDR2 ANQGSEA. The CDR3 sequence is 15 residues long.

With regard to this clonotype: The junction departs from germline at one end; a sequencing error may be responsible. The chain employs TRBV6-1 and TRBJ1-3; 9 nucleotides match TRBD1. From germline, CDR1 is MNHNS and CDR2 SASEGT. The CDR3 runs 15 residues. This CDR3 reads CTSTLLTGGGNTINF. DNA for the CDR3: TGTACCAGCACCCTTCTGACAGGGGGTGGAAACACCATAAATTTT.

As regards this clonotype: Compared with germline, one end of the junction differs, possibly owing to a read error. The J gene is TRBJ2-6, the V gene TRBV6-2 or TRBV6-3; D is perhaps TRBD1 (5 bases). Germline values: CDR1 MNHEY, CDR2 SVGEGT. The CDR3 runs 17 residues. The DNA for the CDR3 is TGTGCAAGCACCAAGAAAACTACCCTCTCTGGGGCCAATATCCTGACTTTC. Translated, it gives CASTKKTTLSGANILTF.

A single count supports this clonotype. As the CDR3 is not closed by the conserved phenylalanine or tryptophan, this likely results from a read error. This sequence joins TRBV29-1 and TRBJ2-7; 9 nucleotides line up with TRBD1. Germline CDR1 and CDR2: SQVTM and ANQGSEA. V trimming: 7 bases; J trimming: 7 bases; junction bases outside the gene matches: 8. The CDR3 is 12 residues long. The CDR3: CSGGQGIGEQYY. DNA for the CDR3: TGCAGCGGGGGACAGGGAATAGGGGAGCAGTACTAC.

This clonotype was observed a single time. Lacking the conserved final phenylalanine or tryptophan, this CDR3 likely reflects a read error. J is TRBJ2-1 and V is TRBV12-3 or TRBV12-4, with TRBD1 identical over 8 bases. Trimming removed 3 bases from V and 6 bases from J; junction bases left unmatched: 7. This CDR3 region has 15 residues. The CDR3 DNA reads as TGTGCCAGCAGTTTGGGACAGGAAGATCTCAATGAGCAGTTCCTC. Its protein is CASSLGQEDLNEQFL.

A note on this clonotype: Germline and junction disagree at one end, which may indicate a read error. The rearrangement uses TRBV11-2 and TRBJ2-5; D remains unclear. Germline values: CDR1 SGHAT, CDR2 FQNNGV. The CDR3 consists of 11 residues. CDR3 in DNA: TGTACCAGCAGCTTAAATGAGACCCAGTACTTT. Encoded protein: CTSSLNETQYF.

Points on this clonotype: A much larger clonotype is one base distant, so this may be a read error. Lacking the conserved final phenylalanine or tryptophan, this CDR3 likely reflects a read error. V gene TRBV28 combines with J gene TRBJ2-7; a possible D gene is TRBD1 (6 bases). Trimming left V 5 bases short and J 7 bases short, with 12 bases between. The CDR3 spans 12 residues. Germline assignment: CDR1 MDHEN and CDR2 SYDVKM. The CDR3 DNA reads as TGTGCCAGCAGTCAGGGGCGGAAGGAGCAGTACCTC. It yields the protein CASSQGRKEQYL.

About this clonotype: At one boundary the junction diverges from the germline segment, which might be a read error. The rearrangement uses TRBV11-3 and TRBJ1-1; perhaps TRBD1 as D (5 bases). The germline V gene has CDR1 SGHNT and CDR2 YENEEA. CDR3 length: 13 amino acids. The CDR3 DNA follows: TGTGCCAGTAGCAAGGCCACGGACACTCAAGCTTTCTTT. Residues: CASSKATDTQAFF.

A remark on this clonotype: Since no conserved phenylalanine or tryptophan closes the CDR3, a read error is the likely cause. The J gene is TRBJ2-1, the V gene TRBV6-2 or TRBV6-3, with D uncertain. The CDR3 length is 13 residues. Germline V gene sequence: CDR1 MNHEY, CDR2 SVGEGT. The CDR3 region has the DNA TGTGCGAGCAGTTACGTAGTCTACAATGAGCAGTTCTTA. Amino acids: CASSYVVYNEQFL.

This clonotype appeared a single time. The chain is built from TRBV6-2 or TRBV6-3 and TRBJ2-1, with 8 bases aligning to TRBD2. The CDR3 sequence is 16 residues long. CDR1 is MNHEY, CDR2 SVGEGT, per germline. J gave up 5 bases and V 7 bases, and 13 bases lay outside the gene matches. The CDR3 region is CASNRTHHGGDNEQFF. The CDR3 DNA follows: TGTGCCAGCAATCGAACCCATCACGGGGGGGACAATGAGCAGTTCTTC.

Points on this clonotype: The junction shows a germline mismatch at one end, possibly a read error. V and J are TRBV6-6 and TRBJ2-7, with 11 positions matching TRBD2. Per the germline V gene, CDR1 is MNHNY and CDR2 is SVGAGI (reference sequence). The CDR3 totals 18 residues. The DNA of the CDR3 is TGTGCCAACAGTTACTCCGGACTAGCGGGCTTAAGCTCCTATGAGCAGTACTTC. The encoded protein is CANSYSGLAGLSSYEQYF.

This clonotype was observed a single time. Since the CDR3 does not end with the conserved phenylalanine or tryptophan, this likely comes from a read error. The chain carries TRBV6-2 or TRBV6-3 and TRBJ2-7; a weak D match, TRBD1 (5 bases). The CDR3 has 14 residues. Germline CDR1 and CDR2: MNHEY and SVGEGT. Trimming cost V 2 bases and J 5 bases, with 13 bases left between them. The chain's CDR3 is CASSYPIGANEQYL. The CDR3, as DNA: TGTGCCAGCAGTTACCCGATAGGGGCCAACGAGCAGTACCTC.

In the case of this clonotype: A junction end diverges from the germline sequence, so it may reflect a read error. The chain employs TRBV29-1 and TRBJ2-1; TRBD2 matches at 15 bases. Germline V lookup: CDR1 SQVTM, CDR2 ANQGSEA. The CDR3 consists of 16 residues. In DNA form, the CDR3 reads TGCAGCATTGAACTGTCCGGGACTAGCGGGAGGAATGAGCAGTTCTTC. Protein product: CSIELSGTSGRNEQFF.

Details on this clonotype: It may be a read error: a sequence one base away is much more abundant. J is TRBJ2-3 and V is TRBV12-3 or TRBV12-4; D may be TRBD1 (5 bases). The CDR3 runs 15 residues. V dropped 4 bases and J dropped 4 bases, with 15 bases sitting between them. The CDR3, as DNA: TGTGCCAGCAGTTGGGGCAGGGATGGATCAGATACGCAGTATTTT. Amino acid sequence: CASSWGRDGSDTQYF.

About this clonotype: Relative to the germline gene, one junction end is altered; a read error may explain this. V is TRBV29-1 and J is TRBJ2-3; 9 nucleotides agree with TRBD2. In germline, CDR1 is SQVTM, CDR2 ANQGSEA. The CDR3 consists of 14 residues. CDR3 DNA sequence: TGCAGCGTCACTTTAGCGGGAGTAACAGATACGCATTATTTT. Translating gives CSVTLAGVTDTHYF.

With respect to this clonotype: The junction departs from germline at one end; a sequencing error may be responsible. The chain recombines TRBV5-1 with TRBJ1-2; TRBD1 agrees at 9 bases. This CDR3 comprises 14 residues. CDR1 and CDR2 from the germline V gene are SGHRS and YFSETQ. CDR3 sequence: CASSPCTGGDGYSF. CDR3 sequence (DNA): TGCGCCAGCAGCCCTTGTACAGGGGGCGATGGCTACAGCTTC.

This clonotype was detected a few times. A junction boundary mismatches the germline segment, possibly from a read error. The chain links TRBV11-1 to TRBJ2-4; 7 bases are shared with TRBD2. The CDR3 runs 17 residues. Per the germline V gene, CDR1 is SGHAT and CDR2 is FQDESV (reference sequence). CDR3 protein: CASSFPGTSGTKSIQYF. The CDR3 bases are TGTGCCAGCAGTTTTCCCGGGACCAGCGGGACCAAAAGCATTCAGTATTTC.

Turning to this clonotype: At one end the junction does not follow the germline gene, possibly because of a read error. The chain has TRBV5-4 and TRBJ2-5, with 8 bases that match TRBD2. Per the germline V gene, CDR1 is SGHNT and CDR2 is YYREEE (reference sequence). The CDR3 runs to 15 residues. The CDR3 DNA sequence: TGTGCCAACAGCTCGGTTTTAGCGGGACAAGAGACCCAGTACTTC. Translated, it gives CANSSVLAGQETQYF.

This sequence joins TRBV11-1 and TRBJ2-1, with D perhaps matching TRBD2 (5 bases). The germline gives CDR1 SGHAT, CDR2 FQDESV (reference sequence). V was clipped by 4 bases and J by 7 bases, with 23 bases between them. The CDR3 spans 17 residues. CDR3 sequence (DNA): TGTGCCAGCAGCTCAGACGGGATGATCAGATTGTTTAATGAGCAGTTCTTC. It specifies CASSSDGMIRLFNEQFF.

This clonotype has only one observation. The chain links TRBV6-1 to TRBJ2-6; 11 nucleotides match TRBD1. Looked up from germline, CDR1 is MNHNS and CDR2 is SASEGT. Unmatched junction bases numbered 9, after V lost 11 bases and J lost 3 bases. The length of the CDR3 is 16 residues. CDR3 region: CADTGTGGVGANVLTF. CDR3 nucleotides: TGTGCCGATACCGGGACAGGGGGTGTTGGGGCCAACGTCCTGACTTTC.